Below, 7 T cell receptor beta chains from the same sample are listed, as sequenced in a study of T cell clusters in autoimmune cytopenias. TRB was amplified from roughly 0.25 ug of peripheral blood genomic DNA per sample. Multiplex touch-down PCR amplified TRB using TRB-A and TRB-B pools in one tube. No DNA is given; TCRdb re-called the multiplex PCR reads and lists each CDR3 protein once. With 8,000 to 10,000 distinct CDR3 sequences in the sample, the ten largest clones hold 5.4%. The sequenced sample was peripheral blood. The receptor set was obtained from a human donor with an autoimmune cytopenia or autoimmune hepatitis (not recorded which).

This clonotype is identified as medium-sized from frequency. CDR3 residues: CASRTGRRETQYF. The V gene is TRBV27, the J gene TRBJ2-5; TCRdb proposes TRBD1, but this gene call is untestable without DNA. The CDR3 runs 13 residues. The germline V gene encodes CDR1 MNHEY and CDR2 SMNVEV (reference sequence).

This chain joins TRBV20-1 and TRBJ2-7; TCRdb picks TRBD1, but there is no DNA to check that call. Germline V CDR1 and CDR2: DFQATT, SNEGSKA (reference sequence). The CDR3 length is 12 residues. The CDR3 region is CSARQGRYEQYF.

This clonotype registers medium-sized by frequency. The chain uses TRBV6-5 and TRBJ2-6; the TCRdb D gene call, TRBD1, has no DNA to confirm it. Germline CDR1 is MNHEY and CDR2 is SVGAGI. The CDR3 is 20 residues long. The CDR3 is CASSYSVGGQDRSGANVLTF.

This clonotype is classed as medium-sized by frequency. The V and J genes are TRBV27 and TRBJ2-2; TCRdb proposes TRBD2, but this gene call is untestable without DNA. Germline CDR1 reads MNHEY; CDR2 reads SMNVEV (reference sequence). The CDR3 sequence is 14 residues long. The CDR3 loop is CASRGTSGSGELFF.

J is TRBJ2-7 and V is TRBV5-5; checking the TCRdb D call of TRBD1 is not possible without DNA. Germline-derived CDR1 and CDR2 are SGHKS and YYEKEE (reference sequence). CDR3 length: 15 amino acids. The CDR3 loop reads CASSLGIGVSYEQYF.

The genes are TRBV20-1 and TRBJ2-3; TCRdb's D call of TRBD2 is untestable without DNA. Germline assignment: CDR1 DFQATT and CDR2 SNEGSKA (reference sequence). The CDR3 totals 14 residues. The CDR3 reads CSARRTEGTDTQYF.

CDR3 in amino acids: CASSGGRQDTQYF. The genes are TRBV27 and TRBJ2-3. Germline V gene sequence: CDR1 MNHEY, CDR2 SMNVEV (reference sequence). CDR3 length equals 13 residues.